One sample yielded the 32 T cell receptor beta chains listed below, sequenced in a study of T cells in Graves' hyperthyroidism and ophthalmopathy. Amplification of TCR beta CDR3 regions was performed using RNA transcripts as template. In the first-round RT-PCR of the TCR CDR3, the HTBI primer set was used. MiXCR, run by TCRdb on the multiplex PCR reads, gives a single entry per CDR3 protein. The sample gives approximately 520,000 distinct CDR3 sequences, approximately 25% of which show up once; over 9% is in the top ten. Sequencing input: blood. These TCRs come from a woman aged 25 to 39 with Graves' ophthalmopathy.

This clonotype was picked up many times. The CDR3 DNA reads as TGTGCCAGCAGCCGGGACTATAACACCGGGGAGCTGTTTTTT. As protein: CASSRDYNTGELFF. This chain joins TRBV7-3 and TRBJ2-2; TRBD2 matches at 7 bases. CDR3 length: 14 amino acids. V lost 5 bases to trimming and J lost 2 bases; unmatched junction nucleotides: 2. CDR1 and CDR2 (germline): SGHTA, FQGTGA.

This clonotype has ten or more counts. The CDR3 DNA sequence: TGTGCCAGCAGACGGACTGACTACGAGCAGTACTTC. This codes for CASRRTDYEQYF. The chain recombines TRBV12-3 or TRBV12-4 with TRBJ2-7, with a weak D call TRBD2 (5 bases). Trimming left V 6 bases short and J 3 bases short, with 9 bases between. There are 12 residues in the CDR3.

In its sample, this clonotype was seen many times. The genes are TRBV18 and TRBJ1-2; D remains ambiguous. V was pared by 3 bases and J by 7 bases, with 12 bases between. Germline V lookup: CDR1 KGHSH, CDR2 LQKENI. The CDR3 runs to 13 residues. For the CDR3, the DNA is TGTGCCAGCTCACCCGATAGGGATGGTGGCTACACCTTC. Translating gives CASSPDRDGGYTF.

This clonotype was counted many times. One end of the junction fails to match germline, which may point to a read error. This chain links TRBV12-3 or TRBV12-4 with TRBJ2-4, with 8 bases fitting TRBD1. This CDR3 contains 14 residues. The DNA for the CDR3 is TGTGCCAGCAGTTTTGGACAGGGTGGAAACATTAAGTACTTC. Translating gives CASSFGQGGNIKYF.

At least ten counts were recorded for this clonotype. CDR3 bases: TGTGCCAGCAGTGGAACAGGGGAAGGGTCGAACACTGAAGCTTTCTTT. Its translation is CASSGTGEGSNTEAFF. The genes are TRBV9 and TRBJ1-1; 7 nucleotides line up with TRBD1. CDR3 length equals 16 residues. The V gene end was trimmed by 5 bases and the J gene end by 1 base; junction bases not matched to a gene: 11. Germline CDR1 reads SGDLS; CDR2 reads YYNGEE.

The J gene is TRBJ1-1, the V gene TRBV12-3 or TRBV12-4; possibly TRBD1 for D (6 bases). The CDR3 spans 14 residues. The V gene lost 7 bases and the J gene lost 4 bases, with 16 bases spanning the gap. This CDR3 reads CASTLARGITEAFF. In DNA, the CDR3 is TGTGCCAGCACCCTGGCCAGGGGCATCACTGAAGCTTTCTTT.

CDR3 region: CASSIAPNTEAFF. The CDR3 region has the DNA TGTGCCAGCAGTATAGCACCGAACACTGAAGCTTTCTTT. V usage is TRBV6-2 or TRBV6-3 and J usage is TRBJ1-1; D is ambiguous. The CDR3 consists of 13 residues. The V gene's germline CDR1 is MNHEY and CDR2 SVGEGT. Trimming left V 5 bases short and J 1 base short, with 8 bases between.

The chain joins TRBV4-1 to TRBJ2-7; tentatively, D is TRBD2 (5 bases). Germline V gene lookup returns CDR1 MGHRA and CDR2 YSYEKL. Trimming stripped 0 bases from V and 1 base from J, with 10 bases between. The CDR3 is made up of 15 amino acids. CDR3 loop: CASSQEGGRSYEQYF. The CDR3 DNA follows: TGCGCCAGCAGCCAAGAAGGAGGACGGTCCTACGAGCAGTACTTC.

The chain links TRBV7-2 to TRBJ2-7; D is unclear. CDR1 SGHTA and CDR2 FQGNSA come from the germline V gene. V gave up 4 bases and J gave up 3 bases, with 7 bases separating them. This CDR3 is built from 12 residues. The CDR3 DNA sequence: TGTGCCAGCAGCTCTTCACACTACGAGCAGTACTTC. It codes for CASSSSHYEQYF.

This chain connects TRBV11-2 to TRBJ1-1; D uncertain. The germline CDR1 and CDR2 sequences are SGHAT and FQNNGV. Trimming removed 5 bases from V and 4 bases from J, with 17 bases in between. This CDR3 spans 15 amino acids. Written as DNA, the CDR3 is TGTGCCAGCAGCCAACTCGGACGGGGAGGCACTGAAGCTTTCTTT. Encoded protein: CASSQLGRGGTEAFF. Together with reference TRBV11-2 and TRBJ1-1, the CDR3 gives the full variable domain: EAGVAQSPRYKIIEKRQSVAFWCNPISGHATLYWYQQILGQGPKLLIQFQNNGVVDDSQLPKDRFSAERLKGVDSTLKIQPAKLEDSAVYLCASSQLGRGGTEAFFGQGTRLTVV.

This clonotype occurred many times. The chain has TRBV7-3 and TRBJ1-2; a weak D match, TRBD1 (5 bases). The CDR3 length is 13 residues. CDR1 and CDR2 from the germline V gene are SGHTA and FQGTGA. V was cut by 1 base and J by 7 bases, with 10 bases left in between. The DNA for the CDR3 is TGTGCCAGCAGCTTAAGCGGGCAGGGTGGCTACACCTTC. This translates into CASSLSGQGGYTF. Full variable domain (rest looked up from reference TRBV7-3 and TRBJ1-2): GAGVSQTPSNKVTEKGKYVELRCDPISGHTALYWYRQSLGQGPEFLIYFQGTGAADDSGLPNDRFFAVRPEGSVSTLKIQRTERGDSAVYLCASSLSGQGGYTFGSGTRLTVV.

The CDR3 sequence: CAWNRGREELFF. CDR3 coding DNA: TGTGCCTGGAACAGGGGGCGGGAGGAGCTGTTTTTT. This chain joins TRBV30 and TRBJ2-2; 9 bases match TRBD1. The CDR3 has 12 amino acids. The V segment lost 4 bases and the J segment 10 bases; nucleotides outside the gene matches: 4. Germline assignment: CDR1 GTSNPN and CDR2 SVGIG (reference sequence).

This clonotype was recorded only once. This chain connects TRBV5-1 to TRBJ2-7, with 9 bases lining up with TRBD1. The CDR3 has 14 residues. CDR1 is SGHRS, CDR2 YFSETQ, per germline. V was pared by 4 bases and J by 5 bases, with 7 bases of the junction left unmatched. The CDR3 reads CASSTGQGPHEQYF. The CDR3 nucleotides read TGCGCCAGCAGCACGGGACAGGGACCCCACGAGCAGTACTTC. Full variable domain (missing parts from reference TRBV5-1 and TRBJ2-7): KAGVTQTPRYLIKTRGQQVTLSCSPISGHRSVSWYQQTPGQGLQFLFEYFSETQRNKGNFPGRFSGRQFSNSRSEMNVSTLELGDSALYLCASSTGQGPHEQYFGPGTRLTVT.

The chain uses TRBV14 and TRBJ2-5, with 7 bases matching TRBD1. V trimming: 2 bases; J trimming: 4 bases; junction bases outside the gene matches: 7. Per the germline V gene, CDR1 is SGHDN and CDR2 is FVKESK. The CDR3 has 15 residues. The CDR3 bases are TGTGCCAGCAGCCAACCCCTCGAGGGGGCAGAGACCCAGTACTTC. Translation gives CASSQPLEGAETQYF.

The V call is TRBV7-9, the J call TRBJ2-5; a possible D gene is TRBD2 (5 bases). V lost 5 bases and J lost 7, with 14 bases in between. The germline V gene has CDR1 SEHNR and CDR2 FQNEAQ (reference sequence). This CDR3 comprises 13 residues. CDR3 sequence: CASSLGVPGTQYF. In nucleotides, the CDR3 is TGTGCCAGCAGCCTGGGAGTTCCAGGGACCCAGTACTTC.

This clonotype was recorded many times. This chain uses TRBV6-1 with TRBJ2-7; D unclear. The germline V gene encodes CDR1 MNHNS and CDR2 SASEGT. V was pared by 8 bases and J by 7 bases, with 24 bases between. CDR3 length equals 15 residues. The CDR3 reads CASSTPSFSLWEQYF. The CDR3 bases are TGTGCCAGCTCCACCCCGAGCTTCAGTCTTTGGGAGCAGTACTTC.

This clonotype has at least ten counts. This chain uses TRBV12-5 with TRBJ1-2; D is uncertain. CDR1 and CDR2 (germline): LGHNT, FRNRAP. Trimming cost V 4 bases and J 3 bases, with 9 bases left between them. This CDR3 is 13 amino acids long. CDR3 nucleotide sequence: TGTGCTAGTGGTTCGACGGACGACTATGGCTACACCTTC. Its protein is CASGSTDDYGYTF.

This clonotype was detected once. One end of the junction is discordant with germline, which a read error may explain. The chain couples TRBV12-3 or TRBV12-4 to TRBJ1-1, with a weak D call TRBD1 (5 bases). CDR3 length: 14 amino acids. The CDR3 is CASTEGDYGTEACF. DNA of the CDR3: TGTGCCAGCACCGAAGGGGACTACGGGACTGAAGCTTGCTTT.

This clonotype occurred many times. The chain links TRBV7-2 to TRBJ2-7; 8 nucleotides line up with TRBD2. From germline, CDR1 is SGHTA and CDR2 FQGNSA. Trimming took 1 base from V and 2 from J; bases not matched to a gene: 4. CDR3 length: 15 amino acids. CDR3 sequence: CASSLGILAAYEQYF. The CDR3 DNA follows: TGTGCCAGCAGCTTAGGAATACTAGCGGCCTACGAGCAGTACTTC.

The chain employs TRBV12-3 or TRBV12-4 and TRBJ1-1, with 8 bases fitting TRBD1. V lost 6 bases to trimming and J lost 0 bases; unmatched junction nucleotides: 3. The CDR3 extends over 14 amino acids. The chain's CDR3 is CASRTGAMNTEAFF. CDR3 sequence (DNA): TGTGCCAGCAGGACAGGGGCTATGAACACTGAAGCTTTCTTT.

As to this clonotype: This could be a read error, since a much larger clone is one nucleotide away. The CDR3 DNA is TGTGCCAGCAGCTTAGACGCGTACCAAGAGACCCAGTACTTC. Protein sequence: CASSLDAYQETQYF. The chain uses TRBV6-5 and TRBJ2-5; D is unclear. Looked up from germline, CDR1 is MNHEY and CDR2 is SVGAGI. Between the trimmed V and J ends, which lost 6 bases and 0 bases, there was a span of 11 bases. The CDR3 extends over 14 amino acids.

This clonotype was counted at least ten times. The gene calls are TRBV18 and TRBJ2-7; D not certain. The germline CDR1 and CDR2 sequences are KGHSH and LQKENI. Trimming took 0 bases from V and 0 from J, leaving 9 bases between them. This CDR3 region has 15 residues. CDR3 bases: TGTGCCAGCTCACCACCCTTTGAGAGCTCCTACGAGCAGTACTTC. The encoded protein is CASSPPFESSYEQYF.

The chain has TRBV7-2 and TRBJ2-7, with D hard to call. The germline CDR1 and CDR2 sequences are SGHTA and FQGNSA. The CDR3 is 15 residues long. The germline V and J ends were trimmed by 6 bases and 1 base, with 16 bases remaining between them. CDR3 in DNA: TGTGCCAGCAGACGCGACCCGTCTACTTCCTACGAGCAGTACTTC. It codes for CASRRDPSTSYEQYF.

V and J are TRBV6-1 and TRBJ1-2; 7 bases are a match to TRBD1. With 4 bases clipped from V and 2 bases from J, the junction kept 7 bases outside the gene matches. The CDR3 extends over 15 amino acids. Looked up from germline, CDR1 is MNHNS and CDR2 is SASEGT. Here the CDR3 reads CASSVSSDRNYGYTF. The CDR3 DNA reads TGTGCCAGCAGTGTAAGTTCGGACAGGAACTATGGCTACACCTTC.

This clonotype was detected only once. This chain links TRBV10-3 with TRBJ1-1, with D unclear. CDR1 is ENHRY, CDR2 SYGVKD, per germline. V lost 1 base to trimming and J lost 1 base, with 10 bases between them. The CDR3 totals 15 residues. Written as DNA, the CDR3 is TGTGCCATCAGTGAGTATGGGGAAAGGAACACTGAAGCTTTCTTT. Its protein product is CAISEYGERNTEAFF.

This clonotype was detected many times. This chain links TRBV5-1 with TRBJ2-7, with D possibly called TRBD1 or TRBD2 (6 bases each). The CDR3 spans 17 residues. Between the trimmed V and J ends, which lost 0 bases and 4 bases, there was a span of 20 bases. The V gene's germline CDR1 is SGHRS and CDR2 YFSETQ. Here the CDR3 DNA reads TGCGCCAGCAGCTTGGCGAATGGGGGCGAGCGGGCATACGAGCAGTACTTC. Residues: CASSLANGGERAYEQYF.

The gene calls are TRBV11-2 and TRBJ1-2; possibly TRBD1 for D (5 bases). CDR1 is SGHAT and CDR2 is FQNNGV in the germline V gene. The CDR3 contains 19 residues. V lost 6 bases and J lost 0, with 26 bases in between. CDR3: CASRRGLLGRDSANYGYTF. In nucleotides, the CDR3 is TGTGCCAGCAGGCGGGGACTTCTCGGACGCGACTCAGCTAACTATGGCTACACCTTC.

The chain couples TRBV10-3 to TRBJ1-2; D gene unclear. CDR1 is ENHRY and CDR2 is SYGVKD in the germline V gene. CDR3 length: 17 amino acids. V dropped 2 bases and J dropped 1 base, with 17 bases sitting between them. The CDR3 nucleotides read TGTGCCATCAGTGAGCCCCCTGGGGAACGGTTTAACTATGGCTACACCTTC. Protein: CAISEPPGERFNYGYTF.

This clonotype has ten or more counts. V and J are TRBV2 and TRBJ2-5; 9 bases map to TRBD1. The CDR3 length is 16 residues. V was clipped by 4 bases and J by 1 base; unmatched bases: 7. Germline assignment: CDR1 SNHLY and CDR2 FYNNEI. In DNA form, the CDR3 reads TGTGCCAGCAGTGCACGGGACAGGGCAGTCCAAGAGACCCAGTACTTC. It translates to CASSARDRAVQETQYF.

This clonotype was counted between two and nine times. This clone may be a read error of a much larger clone one base away. The V call is TRBV19, the J call TRBJ1-1; 7 positions agree with TRBD1. This CDR3 has 15 amino acids. Germline V CDR1 and CDR2: LNHDA, SQIVND (reference sequence). The CDR3 loop is CASSVRQGRDTEACF. In DNA form, the CDR3 reads TGTGCCAGTAGTGTCAGACAGGGAAGGGACACTGAAGCTTGCTTT.

In this sample, this clonotype turned up a few times. The chain employs TRBV14 and TRBJ2-3; TRBD1 is a possible D gene (5 bases). Per germline, CDR1 SGHDN and CDR2 FVKESK. Trimming pared 2 bases from V and 5 bases from J, leaving 14 bases between. This CDR3 is built from 15 residues. The DNA of the CDR3 is TGTGCCAGCAGCCAACAACCAGGGTGGGGAGATACGCAGTATTTT. Translation: CASSQQPGWGDTQYF.

The CDR3 region has the DNA TGTGCCAGCAGCTCCCGGACTAGCGGGGGGGCCTACGAGCAGTACTTC. Translation: CASSSRTSGGAYEQYF. The chain combines TRBV11-2 with TRBJ2-7, with 15 bases identical to TRBD2. The CDR3 consists of 16 residues. Germline CDR1 is SGHAT and CDR2 is FQNNGV. V shed 4 bases, J shed 2 bases, and the junction held 3 bases outside the gene matches.